This TCR beta chain was identified in a study of breast tumors, draining lymph nodes, adjacent tissues. The study, taken as a whole, reports: Compared with basal-like, luminal-like tumors shared significantly more repertoire with nontumor tissue. Tumors had less TCR diversity than lymph nodes, more than nontumor tissue.

With regard to this clonotype: Its antigen is not known.

TCRdb re-called the multiplex PCR reads with MiXCR, one entry per CDR3 protein. The sample contains 150,000 to 200,000 distinct CDR3 sequences, around a third of which appear only once. The CDR3 loop spans 14 amino acids. V lost 8 bases, J lost 9 bases, and 12 bases stayed unmatched. Germline V gene lookup returns CDR1 SQVTM and CDR2 ANQGSEA. Axillary draining lymph nodes of breast cancer patients supplied the node samples. V and J are TRBV29-1 and TRBJ2-1; 11 nucleotides line up with TRBD2. The TCR comes from a female donor with breast cancer. Some clones in this sample may be carry-over from other donors' samples. The sequencing input was axillary lymph node tissue. The chain's CDR3 is CSLEIAGGGSEQFF. In DNA, the CDR3 is TGCAGCTTGGAGATAGCGGGGGGGGGGAGTGAGCAGTTCTTC.